This is a list of T cell receptor beta chains from one sample in a study of CD8+CD57+ T cells in acquired aplastic anemia. Each CDR3 protein is one row after TCRdb ran MiXCR on the reads. The repertoire consists of some 42,000 distinct CDR3 sequences, with around 63% occurring once and the leading ten covering 23%. Sequencing was carried out using sorted CD4+, CD8+, or CD8+CD57+ T cells (not recorded which) from PBMCs. These receptors were taken from a human donor in good health, serving as a control. The CDR3 runs from the conserved cysteine through the conserved F or W. The D gene is left open where the match is weak. For some rows the clone size is stated as once, few or many, or as a class when expanded; others skip it.

clone size	V gene	D gene	J gene	CDR3 protein	CDR3 DNA
many	TRBV5-1	TRBD1	TRBJ1-1	CASSTGQGTNTEAFF	TGCGCCAGCAGCACAGGACAGGGAACGAACACTGAAGCTTTCTTT
.	TRBV11-1	TRBD2	TRBJ2-1	CASSFEGGPYNEQFF	TGTGCCAGCAGCTTCGAGGGAGGGCCGTACAATGAGCAGTTCTTC
.	TRBV12-3/TRBV12-4	TRBD1	TRBJ2-5	CASRGRTGEETQYF	TGTGCCAGCAGGGGCCGGACAGGGGAAGAGACCCAGTACTTC
many	TRBV19	.	TRBJ1-5	CASSIAGASNQPQHF	TGTGCCAGTAGTATTGCTGGGGCTAGCAATCAGCCCCAGCATTTT
.	TRBV2	.	TRBJ2-3	CASSPDGRAPYTQYF	TGTGCCAGCAGCCCCGACGGTAGGGCTCCTTATACGCAGTATTTT
.	TRBV9	.	TRBJ1-1	CASSVEDYPLVNTEAFF	TGTGCCAGCAGCGTAGAGGACTATCCCCTGGTGAACACTGAAGCTTTCTTT
.	TRBV15	.	TRBJ1-1	CAASILNTEAFF	TGTGCCGCGAGTATCTTGAACACTGAAGCTTTCTTT
medium-sized	TRBV2	TRBD1	TRBJ1-2	CAAGTGIYGYTF	TGTGCCGCCGGGACAGGGATCTATGGCTACACCTTC
once	TRBV15	.	TRBJ1-1	CATSTGAGPDTEAFF	TGTGCCACCAGCACCGGGGCAGGGCCGGACACTGAAGCTTTCTTT
.	TRBV7-3	TRBD1	TRBJ2-7	CASSPGTGSTYEQYF	TGTGCCAGCAGCCCCGGGACAGGGTCAACCTACGAGCAGTACTTC
large	TRBV7-6	.	TRBJ1-3	CASFPLGSGNTIYF	TGTGCCAGCTTCCCCTTGGGGTCCGGAAACACCATATATTTT
.	TRBV7-2	.	TRBJ2-7	CATESQGHPYEQYF	TGTGCCACCGAGAGCCAGGGTCATCCCTACGAGCAGTACTTC
.	TRBV7-9	.	TRBJ2-7	CASSLTDYEQYF	TGTGCCAGCAGCTTAACGGACTACGAGCAGTACTTC
.	TRBV2	.	TRBJ1-6	CASSEEMVYNSPLHF	TGTGCCAGCAGTGAAGAGATGGTGTATAATTCACCCCTCCACTTT
.	TRBV2	.	TRBJ1-4	CASSEGTEKLFF	TGTGCCAGCAGTGAAGGGACGGAAAAACTGTTTTTT
.	TRBV5-6	TRBD1	TRBJ1-2	CASSRQGDYGYTF	TGTGCCAGCAGTCGACAGGGAGACTATGGCTACACCTTC
many	TRBV6-1	TRBD2	TRBJ2-5	CASSGLAGGIPQLPQETQYF	TGTGCCAGCAGCGGACTAGCGGGGGGGATCCCACAATTACCCCAAGAGACCCAGTACTTC
medium-sized	TRBV7-8	TRBD2	TRBJ2-1	CASSFHRGGRDEQFF	TGTGCCAGCAGCTTTCATCGGGGGGGCCGGGATGAGCAGTTCTTC
.	TRBV6-1	TRBD1	TRBJ1-5	CASSVDRGVDQPQHF	TGTGCCAGCAGTGTTGACAGGGGGGTTGATCAGCCCCAGCATTTT
once	TRBV19	.	TRBJ2-5	CASSVPKEETQYF	TGTGCCAGTAGCGTACCAAAAGAAGAGACCCAGTACTTC
.	TRBV12-3/TRBV12-4	TRBD1	TRBJ1-1	CASGPQGGDEAFF	TGTGCCAGCGGCCCTCAGGGGGGGGATGAAGCTTTCTTT
.	TRBV24-1	.	TRBJ2-1	CATSDLGAPNEQFF	TGTGCCACCAGTGATTTAGGAGCGCCCAATGAGCAGTTCTTC
.	TRBV2	.	TRBJ1-6	CASSPGSLSPLHF	TGTGCCAGCAGTCCAGGGTCTCTATCACCCCTCCACTTT
.	TRBV12-3/TRBV12-4	.	TRBJ2-5	CASSPGTPETQYF	TGTGCCAGCAGTCCCGGGACACCCGAGACCCAGTACTTC